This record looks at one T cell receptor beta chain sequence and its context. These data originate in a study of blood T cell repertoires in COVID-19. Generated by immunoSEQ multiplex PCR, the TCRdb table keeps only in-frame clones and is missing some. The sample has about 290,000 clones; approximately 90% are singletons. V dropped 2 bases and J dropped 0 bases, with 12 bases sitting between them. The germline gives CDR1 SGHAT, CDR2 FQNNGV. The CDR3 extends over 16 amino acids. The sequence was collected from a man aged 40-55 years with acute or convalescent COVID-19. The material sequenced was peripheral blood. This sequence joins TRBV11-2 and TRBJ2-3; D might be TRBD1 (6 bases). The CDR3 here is CASSLWIRGSTDTQYF. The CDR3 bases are TGTGCCAGCAGCTTATGGATCAGGGGCAGCACAGATACGCAGTATTTT.